Given below is one T cell receptor (beta chain) in context. The primer mix had 60 Vbeta and 13 Jbeta primers. TCRdb's copy holds only in-frame clones and misses some; the assay was immunoSEQ multiplex PCR. The sample lists some 130,000 clones, just over 75% occurring once. Trimming cost V 3 bases and J 6 bases, with 10 bases left between them. Germline CDR1 reads LNHDA; CDR2 reads SQIVND (reference sequence). CDR3 length equals 13 residues. The sample comes from a study of cytomegalovirus exposure and HLA in healthy donors. The gene calls are TRBV19 and TRBJ2-3; D is perhaps TRBD2 (6 bases). The clonotype was recovered from a woman aged 50 to 60 in good health and CMV-seronegative. Sequenced material: PBMCs. The CDR3 loop is CASSIRESDTQYF. In DNA form, the CDR3 reads TGTGCCAGTAGTATCCGGGAGTCCGATACGCAGTATTTT.